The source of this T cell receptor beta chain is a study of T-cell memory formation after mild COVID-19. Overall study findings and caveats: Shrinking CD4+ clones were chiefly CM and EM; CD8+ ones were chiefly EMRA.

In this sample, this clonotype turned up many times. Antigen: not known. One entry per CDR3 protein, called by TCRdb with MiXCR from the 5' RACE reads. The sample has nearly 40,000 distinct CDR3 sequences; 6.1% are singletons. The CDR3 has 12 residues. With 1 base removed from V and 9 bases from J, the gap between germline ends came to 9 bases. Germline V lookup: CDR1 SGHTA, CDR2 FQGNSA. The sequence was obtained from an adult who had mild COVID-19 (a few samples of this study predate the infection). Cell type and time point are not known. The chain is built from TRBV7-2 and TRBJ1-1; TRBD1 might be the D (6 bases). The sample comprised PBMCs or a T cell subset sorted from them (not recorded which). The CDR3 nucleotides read TGTGCCAGCAGCTTAGTGGGGGGGCAAGCTTTCTTT. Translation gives CASSLVGGQAFF.